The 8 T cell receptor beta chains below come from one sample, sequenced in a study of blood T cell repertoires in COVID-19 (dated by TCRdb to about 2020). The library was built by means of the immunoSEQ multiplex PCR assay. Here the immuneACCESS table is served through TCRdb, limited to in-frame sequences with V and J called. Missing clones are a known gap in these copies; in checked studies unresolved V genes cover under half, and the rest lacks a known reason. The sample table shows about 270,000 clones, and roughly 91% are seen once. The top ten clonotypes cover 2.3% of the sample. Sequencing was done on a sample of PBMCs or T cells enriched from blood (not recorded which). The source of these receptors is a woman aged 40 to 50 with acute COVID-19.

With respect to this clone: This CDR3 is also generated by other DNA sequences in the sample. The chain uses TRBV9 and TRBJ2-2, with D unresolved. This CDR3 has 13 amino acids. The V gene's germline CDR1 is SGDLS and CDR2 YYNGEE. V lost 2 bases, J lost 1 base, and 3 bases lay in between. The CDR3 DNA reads TGTGCCAGCAGCGTCCAGAACACCGGGGAGCTGTTTTTT. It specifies CASSVQNTGELFF.

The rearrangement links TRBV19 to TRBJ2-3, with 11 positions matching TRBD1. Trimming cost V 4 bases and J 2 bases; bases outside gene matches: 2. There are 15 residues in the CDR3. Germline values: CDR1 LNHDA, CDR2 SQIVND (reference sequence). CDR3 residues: CASSRGQGATDTQYF. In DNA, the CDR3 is TGTGCCAGTAGTAGAGGACAGGGGGCCACAGATACGCAGTATTTT.

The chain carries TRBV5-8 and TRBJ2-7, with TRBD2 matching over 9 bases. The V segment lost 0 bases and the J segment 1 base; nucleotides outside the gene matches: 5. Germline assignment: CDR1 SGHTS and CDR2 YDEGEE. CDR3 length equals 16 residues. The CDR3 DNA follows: TGTGCCAGCAGCTTGGACAATGGACTAGCGTCCTACGAGCAGTACTTC. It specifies CASSLDNGLASYEQYF.

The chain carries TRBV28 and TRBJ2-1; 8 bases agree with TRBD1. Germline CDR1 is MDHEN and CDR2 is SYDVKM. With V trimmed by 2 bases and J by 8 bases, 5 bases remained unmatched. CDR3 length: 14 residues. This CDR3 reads CASSLTGGGDEQFF. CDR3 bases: TGTGCCAGCAGTTTAACAGGGGGTGGGGATGAGCAGTTCTTC.

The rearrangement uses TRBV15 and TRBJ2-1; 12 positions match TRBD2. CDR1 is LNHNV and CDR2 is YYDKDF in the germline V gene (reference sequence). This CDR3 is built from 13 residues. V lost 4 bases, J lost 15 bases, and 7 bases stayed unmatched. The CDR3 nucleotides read TGTGCCACCAGCACACGGACTAGCGGGATCTGGTTCTTC. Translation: CATSTRTSGIWFF.

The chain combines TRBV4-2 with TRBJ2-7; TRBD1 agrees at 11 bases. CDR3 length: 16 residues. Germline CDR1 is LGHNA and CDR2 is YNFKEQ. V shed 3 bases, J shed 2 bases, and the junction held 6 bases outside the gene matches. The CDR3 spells CASSHAGTGGPYEQYF. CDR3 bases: TGTGCCAGCAGCCACGCTGGGACAGGGGGTCCCTACGAGCAGTACTTC.

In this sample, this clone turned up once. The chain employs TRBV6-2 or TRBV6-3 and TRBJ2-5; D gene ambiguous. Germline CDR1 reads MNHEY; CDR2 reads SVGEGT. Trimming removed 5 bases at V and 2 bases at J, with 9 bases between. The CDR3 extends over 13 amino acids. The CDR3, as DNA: TGTGCCAGCAGTGCGGCAGCTCAAGAGACCCAGTACTTC. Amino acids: CASSAAAQETQYF.

CDR3 protein: CARSGGQVGSPLHF. In DNA, the CDR3 is TGTGCCAGAAGCGGGGGACAGGTTGGTTCACCCCTCCACTTT. The chain recombines TRBV5-3 with TRBJ1-6, with TRBD1 identical over 8 bases. TRBV5-3 is filed as an ORF, its function uncertain. Trimming took 4 bases from V and 9 from J; bases not matched to a gene: 6. The length of the CDR3 is 14 residues.